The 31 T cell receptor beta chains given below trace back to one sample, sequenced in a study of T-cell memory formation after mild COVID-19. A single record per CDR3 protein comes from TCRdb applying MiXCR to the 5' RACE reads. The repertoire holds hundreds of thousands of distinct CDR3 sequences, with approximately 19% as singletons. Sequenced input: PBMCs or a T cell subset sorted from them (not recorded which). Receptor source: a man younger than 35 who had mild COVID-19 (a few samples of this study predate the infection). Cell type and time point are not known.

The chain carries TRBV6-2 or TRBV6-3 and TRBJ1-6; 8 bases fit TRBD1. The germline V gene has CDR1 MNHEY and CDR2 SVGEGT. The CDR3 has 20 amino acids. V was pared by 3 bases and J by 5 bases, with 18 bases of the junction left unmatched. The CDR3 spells CASSYHPQGATPPDNSPLHF. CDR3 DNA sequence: TGTGCCAGCAGTTATCACCCGCAGGGGGCAACTCCCCCGGATAATTCACCCCTCCACTTT.

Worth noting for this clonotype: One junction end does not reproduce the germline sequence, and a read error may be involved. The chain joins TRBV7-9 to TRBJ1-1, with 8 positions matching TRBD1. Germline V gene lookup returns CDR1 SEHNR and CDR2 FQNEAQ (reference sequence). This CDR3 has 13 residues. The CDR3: CASRFGQGTEAFF. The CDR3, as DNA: TGTGCCAGCCGCTTTGGACAGGGCACTGAAGCTTTCTTT. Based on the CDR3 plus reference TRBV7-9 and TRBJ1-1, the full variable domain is DTGVSQNPRHKITKRGQNVTFRCDPISEHNRLYWYRQTLGQGPEFLTYFQNEAQLEKSRLLSDRFSAERPKGSFSTLEIQRTEQGDSAMYLCASRFGQGTEAFFGQGTRLTVV.

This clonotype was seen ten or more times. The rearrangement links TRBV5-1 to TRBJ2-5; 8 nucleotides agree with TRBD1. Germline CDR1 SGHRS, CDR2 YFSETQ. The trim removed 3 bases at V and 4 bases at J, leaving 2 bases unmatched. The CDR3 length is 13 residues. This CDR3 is CASSSQGGETQYF. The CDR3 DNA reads TGCGCCAGCAGCTCACAGGGGGGAGAGACCCAGTACTTC. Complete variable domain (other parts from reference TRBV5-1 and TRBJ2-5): KAGVTQTPRYLIKTRGQQVTLSCSPISGHRSVSWYQQTPGQGLQFLFEYFSETQRNKGNFPGRFSGRQFSNSRSEMNVSTLELGDSALYLCASSSQGGETQYFGPGTRLLVL.

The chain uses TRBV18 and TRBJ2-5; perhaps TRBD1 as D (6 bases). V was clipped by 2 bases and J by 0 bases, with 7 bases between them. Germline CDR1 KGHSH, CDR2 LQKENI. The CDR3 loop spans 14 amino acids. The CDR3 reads CASSPKGDQETQYF. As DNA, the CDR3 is TGTGCCAGCTCACCAAAGGGGGACCAAGAGACCCAGTACTTC. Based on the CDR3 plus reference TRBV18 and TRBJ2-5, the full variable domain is NAGVMQNPRHLVRRRGQEARLRCSPMKGHSHVYWYRQLPEEGLKFMVYLQKENIIDESGMPKERFSAEFPKEGPSILRIQQVVRGDSAAYFCASSPKGDQETQYFGPGTRLLVL.

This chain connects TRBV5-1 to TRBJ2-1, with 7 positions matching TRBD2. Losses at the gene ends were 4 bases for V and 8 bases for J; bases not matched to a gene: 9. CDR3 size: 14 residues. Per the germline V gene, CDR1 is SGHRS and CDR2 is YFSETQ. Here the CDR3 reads CASSPGTGGDEQFF. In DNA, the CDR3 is TGCGCCAGCAGCCCGGGGACTGGGGGGGATGAGCAGTTCTTC.

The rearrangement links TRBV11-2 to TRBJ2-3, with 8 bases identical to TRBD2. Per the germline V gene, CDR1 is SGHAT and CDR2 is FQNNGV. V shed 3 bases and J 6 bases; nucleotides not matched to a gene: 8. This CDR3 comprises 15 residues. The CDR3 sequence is CASSFAGTRGDTQYF. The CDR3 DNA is TGTGCCAGCAGCTTCGCCGGGACTAGAGGTGATACGCAGTATTTT.

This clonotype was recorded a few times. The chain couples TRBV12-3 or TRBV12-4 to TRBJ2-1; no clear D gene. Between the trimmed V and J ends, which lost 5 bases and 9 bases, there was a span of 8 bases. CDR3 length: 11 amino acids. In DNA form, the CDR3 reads TGTGCCAGCAGTATCGTTGGTGAGCAGTTCTTC. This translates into CASSIVGEQFF.

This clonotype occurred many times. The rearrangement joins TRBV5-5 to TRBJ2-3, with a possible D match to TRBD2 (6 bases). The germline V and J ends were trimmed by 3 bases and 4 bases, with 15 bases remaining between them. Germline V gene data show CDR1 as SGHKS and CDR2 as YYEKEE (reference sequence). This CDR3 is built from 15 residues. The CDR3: CASSWDLAVADTQYF. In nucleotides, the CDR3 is TGTGCCAGCAGCTGGGACTTGGCGGTCGCAGATACGCAGTATTTT.

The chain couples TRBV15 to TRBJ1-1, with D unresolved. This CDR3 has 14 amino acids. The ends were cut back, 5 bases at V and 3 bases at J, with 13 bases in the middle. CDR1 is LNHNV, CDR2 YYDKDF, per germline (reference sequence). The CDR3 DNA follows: TGTGCCACCAGCTCGTCAGTGGGGTACACTGAAGCTTTCTTT. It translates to CATSSSVGYTEAFF.

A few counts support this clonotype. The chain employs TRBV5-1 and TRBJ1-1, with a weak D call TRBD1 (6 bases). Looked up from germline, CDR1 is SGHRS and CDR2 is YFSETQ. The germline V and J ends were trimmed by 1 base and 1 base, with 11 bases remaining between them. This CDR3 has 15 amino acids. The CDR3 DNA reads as TGCGCCAGCAGCTTGCAAGGACAGCCGAACACTGAAGCTTTCTTT. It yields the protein CASSLQGQPNTEAFF.

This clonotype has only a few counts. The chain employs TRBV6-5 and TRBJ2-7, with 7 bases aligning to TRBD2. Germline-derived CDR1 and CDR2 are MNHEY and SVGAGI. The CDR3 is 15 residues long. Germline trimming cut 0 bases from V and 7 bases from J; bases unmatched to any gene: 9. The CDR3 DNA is TGTGCCAGCAGTTACTCCGCTAAGCGGGATACTGAGCAGTACTTC. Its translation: CASSYSAKRDTEQYF.

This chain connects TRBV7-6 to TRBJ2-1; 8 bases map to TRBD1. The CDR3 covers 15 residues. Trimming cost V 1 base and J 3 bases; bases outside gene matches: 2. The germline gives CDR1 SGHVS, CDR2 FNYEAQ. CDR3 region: CASSLVGQDYNEQFF. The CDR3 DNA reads TGTGCCAGCAGCTTAGTGGGACAGGACTACAATGAGCAGTTCTTC. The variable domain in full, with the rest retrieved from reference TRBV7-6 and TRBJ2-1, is GAGVSQSPRYKVTKRGQDVALRCDPISGHVSLYWYRQALGQGPEFLTYFNYEAQQDKSGLPNDRFSAERPEGSISTLTIQRTEQRDSAMYRCASSLVGQDYNEQFFGPGTRLTVL.

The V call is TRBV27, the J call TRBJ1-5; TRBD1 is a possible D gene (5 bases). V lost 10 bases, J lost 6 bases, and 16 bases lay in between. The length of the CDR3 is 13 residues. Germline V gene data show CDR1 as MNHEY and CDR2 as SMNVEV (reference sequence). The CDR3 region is CAIDGAPGQPQHF. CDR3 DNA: TGTGCCATCGACGGGGCGCCTGGTCAGCCCCAGCATTTT.

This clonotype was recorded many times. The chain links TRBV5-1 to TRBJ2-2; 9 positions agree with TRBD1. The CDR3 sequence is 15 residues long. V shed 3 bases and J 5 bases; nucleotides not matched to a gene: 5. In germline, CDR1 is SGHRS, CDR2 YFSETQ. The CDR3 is CASSWDRADTGELFF. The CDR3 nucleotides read TGCGCCAGCAGCTGGGACAGGGCTGATACCGGGGAGCTGTTTTTT.

Written as DNA, the CDR3 is TGTGCCAGCAGTTCGCAACAGGGACAGACGAACACTGAAGCTTTCTTT. Encoded protein: CASSSQQGQTNTEAFF. V gene TRBV12-3 or TRBV12-4 combines with J gene TRBJ1-1; 7 bases fit TRBD1. The CDR3 contains 16 residues. Trimming took 4 bases from V and 1 from J; bases not matched to a gene: 9.

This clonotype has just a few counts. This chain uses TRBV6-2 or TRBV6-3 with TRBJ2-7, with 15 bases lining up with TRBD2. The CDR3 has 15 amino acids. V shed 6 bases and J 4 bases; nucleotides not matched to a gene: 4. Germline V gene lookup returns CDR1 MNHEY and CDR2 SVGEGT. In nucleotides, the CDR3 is TGTGCCAGCAGGATCGGGACTAGCGGGGGGTACGAGCAGTACTTC. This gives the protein CASRIGTSGGYEQYF.

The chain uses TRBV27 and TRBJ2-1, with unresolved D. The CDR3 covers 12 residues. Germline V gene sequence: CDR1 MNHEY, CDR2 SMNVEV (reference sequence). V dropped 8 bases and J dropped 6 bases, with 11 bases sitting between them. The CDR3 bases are TGTGCCAGCGGGCATGGCGGCAATGAGCAGTTCTTC. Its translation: CASGHGGNEQFF.

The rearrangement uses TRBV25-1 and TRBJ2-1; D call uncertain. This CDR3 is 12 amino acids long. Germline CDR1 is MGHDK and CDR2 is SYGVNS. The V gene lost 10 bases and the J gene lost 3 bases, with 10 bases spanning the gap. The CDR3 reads CATARDYNEQFF. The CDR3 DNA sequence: TGTGCCACCGCAAGGGACTACAATGAGCAGTTCTTC.

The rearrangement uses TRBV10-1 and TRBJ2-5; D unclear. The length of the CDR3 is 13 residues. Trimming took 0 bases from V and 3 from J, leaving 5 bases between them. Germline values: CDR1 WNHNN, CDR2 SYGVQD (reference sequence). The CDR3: CASSESLEETQYF. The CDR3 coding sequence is TGCGCCAGCAGTGAGTCTCTGGAAGAGACCCAGTACTTC.

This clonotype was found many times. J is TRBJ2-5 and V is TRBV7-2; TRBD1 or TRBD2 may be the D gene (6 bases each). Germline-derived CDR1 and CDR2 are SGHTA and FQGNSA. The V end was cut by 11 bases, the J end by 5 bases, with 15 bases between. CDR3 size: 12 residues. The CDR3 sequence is CASEGGWETQYF. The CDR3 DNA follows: TGTGCCTCAGAGGGGGGATGGGAGACCCAGTACTTC.

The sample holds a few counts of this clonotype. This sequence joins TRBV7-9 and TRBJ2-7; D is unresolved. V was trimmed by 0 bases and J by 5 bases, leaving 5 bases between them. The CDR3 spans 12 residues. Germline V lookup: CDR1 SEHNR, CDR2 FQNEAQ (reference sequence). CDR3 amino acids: CASSLAPDEQYF. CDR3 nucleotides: TGTGCCAGCAGCTTAGCCCCAGACGAGCAGTACTTC.

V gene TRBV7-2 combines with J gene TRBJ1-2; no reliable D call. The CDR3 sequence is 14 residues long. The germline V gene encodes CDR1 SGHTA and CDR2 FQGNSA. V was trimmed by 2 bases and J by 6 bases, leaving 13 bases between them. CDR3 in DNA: TGTGCCAGCAGCTTACCGCCAGCAAGACATGGCTACACCTTC. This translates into CASSLPPARHGYTF.

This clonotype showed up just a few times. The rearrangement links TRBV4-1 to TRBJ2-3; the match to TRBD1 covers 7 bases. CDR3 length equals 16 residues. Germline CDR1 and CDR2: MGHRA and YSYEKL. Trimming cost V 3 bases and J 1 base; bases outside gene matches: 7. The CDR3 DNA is TGCGCCAGCAGCCATAGAAAGGGACAGCGCACAGATACGCAGTATTTT. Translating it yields CASSHRKGQRTDTQYF.

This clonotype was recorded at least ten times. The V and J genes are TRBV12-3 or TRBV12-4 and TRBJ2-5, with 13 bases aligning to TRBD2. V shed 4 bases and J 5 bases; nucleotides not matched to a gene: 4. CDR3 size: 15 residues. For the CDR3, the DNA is TGTGCCAGCAGTTCGGGACTAGCGGGGTTGGAGACCCAGTACTTC. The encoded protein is CASSSGLAGLETQYF.

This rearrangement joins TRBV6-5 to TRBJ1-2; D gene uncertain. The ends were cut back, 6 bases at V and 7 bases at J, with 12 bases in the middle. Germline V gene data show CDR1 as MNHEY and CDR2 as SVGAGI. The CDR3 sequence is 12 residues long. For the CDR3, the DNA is TGTGCCAGCAGCCGTACAGCGGCTGGCTACACCTTC. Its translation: CASSRTAAGYTF.

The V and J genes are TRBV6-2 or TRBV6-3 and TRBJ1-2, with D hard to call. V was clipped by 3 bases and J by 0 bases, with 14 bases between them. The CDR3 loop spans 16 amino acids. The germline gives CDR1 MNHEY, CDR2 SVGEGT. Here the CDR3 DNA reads TGTGCCAGCAGTTATAGGATCCGATATTCTAACTATGGCTACACCTTC. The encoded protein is CASSYRIRYSNYGYTF.

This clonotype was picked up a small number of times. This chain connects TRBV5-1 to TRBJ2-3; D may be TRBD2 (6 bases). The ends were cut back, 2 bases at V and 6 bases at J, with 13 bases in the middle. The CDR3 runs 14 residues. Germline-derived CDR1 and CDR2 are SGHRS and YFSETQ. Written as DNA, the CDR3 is TGCGCCAGCAGCTTTGGCAGGGAGGCGGATACGCAGTATTTT. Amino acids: CASSFGREADTQYF. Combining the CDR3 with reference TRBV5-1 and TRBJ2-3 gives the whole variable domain KAGVTQTPRYLIKTRGQQVTLSCSPISGHRSVSWYQQTPGQGLQFLFEYFSETQRNKGNFPGRFSGRQFSNSRSEMNVSTLELGDSALYLCASSFGREADTQYFGPGTRLTVL.

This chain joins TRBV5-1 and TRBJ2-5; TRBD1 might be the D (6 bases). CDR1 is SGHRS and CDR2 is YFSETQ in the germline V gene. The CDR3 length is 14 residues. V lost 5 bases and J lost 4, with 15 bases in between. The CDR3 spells CASSLQGQGETQYF. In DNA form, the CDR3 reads TGCGCCAGCAGTCTCCAGGGGCAGGGAGAGACCCAGTACTTC.

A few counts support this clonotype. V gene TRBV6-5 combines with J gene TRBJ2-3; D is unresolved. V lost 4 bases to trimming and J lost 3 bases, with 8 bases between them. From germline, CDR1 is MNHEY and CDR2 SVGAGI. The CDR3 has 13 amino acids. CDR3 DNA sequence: TGTGCCAGCAGTTTTCAGGCGACAGATACGCAGTATTTT. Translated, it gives CASSFQATDTQYF.

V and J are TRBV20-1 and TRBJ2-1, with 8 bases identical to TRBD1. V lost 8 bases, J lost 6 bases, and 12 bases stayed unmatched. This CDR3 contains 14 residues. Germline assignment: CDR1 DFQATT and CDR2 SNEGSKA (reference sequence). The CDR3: CSSSRDRKSNEQFF. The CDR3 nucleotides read TGCAGTTCTTCCCGGGACAGGAAGTCCAATGAGCAGTTCTTC.

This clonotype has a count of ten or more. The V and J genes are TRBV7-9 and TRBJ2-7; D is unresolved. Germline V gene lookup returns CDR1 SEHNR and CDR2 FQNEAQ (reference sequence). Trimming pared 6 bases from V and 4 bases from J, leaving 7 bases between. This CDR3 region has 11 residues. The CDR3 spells CASSNRYEQYF. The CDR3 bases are TGTGCCAGCAGTAACCGTTACGAGCAGTACTTC.